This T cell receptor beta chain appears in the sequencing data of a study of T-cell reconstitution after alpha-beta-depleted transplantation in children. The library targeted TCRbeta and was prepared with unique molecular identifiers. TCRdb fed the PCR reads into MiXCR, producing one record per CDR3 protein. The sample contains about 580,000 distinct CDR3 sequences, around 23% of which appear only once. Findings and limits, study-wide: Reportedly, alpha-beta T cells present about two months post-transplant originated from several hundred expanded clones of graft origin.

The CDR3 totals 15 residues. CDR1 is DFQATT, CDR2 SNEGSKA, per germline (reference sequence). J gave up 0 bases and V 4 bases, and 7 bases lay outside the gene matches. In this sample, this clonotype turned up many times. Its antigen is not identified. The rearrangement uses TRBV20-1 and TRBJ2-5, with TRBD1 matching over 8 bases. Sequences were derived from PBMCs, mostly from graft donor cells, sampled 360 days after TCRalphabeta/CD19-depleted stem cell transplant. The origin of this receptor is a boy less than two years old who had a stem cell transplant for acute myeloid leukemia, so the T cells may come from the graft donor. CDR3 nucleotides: TGCAGTGCTATTAAGCCGGACAGGGACCAAGAGACCCAGTACTTC. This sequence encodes CSAIKPDRDQETQYF.